The present entry profiles one T cell receptor beta chain with its context. The antigen it binds to is not known. Base qualities were left out, and no much larger clone turns up one base away. This specimen comes from a study of blood T cell repertoires in COVID-19 (dated by TCRdb to 2019 to 2021). Turning to the overall study: Collaborator samples came from the United States, Italy and Spain and covered acute and convalescent phases of COVID-19. Nearly every sample came with metadata listing a de-identified subject ID, COVID-19 status, age in years and sex. Samples were obtained from the ongoing ImmuneRACE study (first 160 participants) and from approximately 1,200 subjects provided by 6 global collaborators. The repertoires were released in a freely available public database intended as a resource for research on the immune response to SARS-CoV-2. The prospective study material was composed of cDNA or gDNA derived from T cells, B-cell-depleted T cells, or PBMCs. Deeply sampled blood TCRbeta repertoires from subjects exposed to, actively infected with, or recovered from COVID-19 were included in the dataset. HLA class I and class II types, where available, came from metadata supplied by the sample provider rather than from assay-based typing. Broader findings and caveats from the paper: Clinical and demographic metadata were provided uncurated, with the amount varying by source and participant.

TCRbeta CDR3 regions were amplified from genomic DNA using the immunoSEQ Assay, a bias-controlled multiplex PCR. The authors' pipeline ran thus. Nucleated cell counts per sample were estimated from amplification of reference gene primers within the assay. Sequence reads were collapsed and filtered to measure the absolute abundance of every unique TCRbeta CDR3 rearrangement. For each sample, productive Simpson clonality was calculated as the square root of Simpson's diversity index across productive rearrangements. Sourced from immuneACCESS, this table was stored by TCRdb with only in-frame sequences that have V and J called. A share of the clones is absent; for the studies checked, an unresolved V gene accounts for under half, and the remainder has no known explanation. For V, J and clone size, that table is used; D and trimming come from the DNA. In all, the sample holds 250,000 to 350,000 clones, and about 89% of those were seen once. The top ten constitute approximately 12% of the sample.

Each collaborating institution followed its own protocols to collect whole blood in K2EDTA tubes. For TCRbeta analysis, collaborator samples were shipped as frozen whole blood, as isolated PBMCs, or as DNA extracted from either sample type. The receptor comes from a woman aged 60-70 years with acute or convalescent COVID-19. The sequenced material came from peripheral blood.

DNA sequence: TGTGCCAGCAGTTACCCAGGGCCCTACAATGAGCAGTTCTTC. This is translated as CASSYPGPYNEQFF. The receptor chain draws on TRBV6-5 and TRBJ2-1; D gene: possibly TRBD1, on 5 matching bases. As encoded in the germline V gene, CDR1 is MNHEY while CDR2 is SVGAGI. The CDR3 spans 14 residues, from the cysteine through the phenylalanine. The only DNA kept is the CDR3, 42 bases in frame from the first base. Cut back by 2 bases and 2 bases, the V and J ends lie 7 bases apart.